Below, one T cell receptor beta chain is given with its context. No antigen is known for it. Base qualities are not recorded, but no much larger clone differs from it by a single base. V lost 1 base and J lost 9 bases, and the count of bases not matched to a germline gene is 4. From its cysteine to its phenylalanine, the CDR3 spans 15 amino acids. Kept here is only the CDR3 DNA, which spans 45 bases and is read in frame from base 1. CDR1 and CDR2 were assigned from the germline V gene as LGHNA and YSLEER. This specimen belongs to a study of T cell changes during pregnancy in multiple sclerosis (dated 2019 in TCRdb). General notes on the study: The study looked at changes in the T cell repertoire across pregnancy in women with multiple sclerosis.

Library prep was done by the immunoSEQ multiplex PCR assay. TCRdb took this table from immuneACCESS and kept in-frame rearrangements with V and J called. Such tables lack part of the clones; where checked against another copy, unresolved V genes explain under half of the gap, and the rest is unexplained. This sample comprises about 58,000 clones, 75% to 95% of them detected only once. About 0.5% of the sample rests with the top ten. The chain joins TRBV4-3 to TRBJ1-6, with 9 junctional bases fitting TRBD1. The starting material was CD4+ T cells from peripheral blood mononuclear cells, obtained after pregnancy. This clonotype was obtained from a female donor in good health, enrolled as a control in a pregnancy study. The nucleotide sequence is TGCGCCAGCAGCCAAGCCACAGGGGGCAGTTCACCCCTCCACTTT. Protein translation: CASSQATGGSSPLHF.